These T cell receptor beta chains were read from a single sample in a study of CXCR3-negative and CXCR3-positive naive CD8 T cells. No DNA is given; TCRdb re-called the 5' RACE reads and lists each CDR3 protein once. The sample includes just under 90,000 distinct CDR3 sequences. Sequenced material: naive CXCR3+ CD8+ T cells from blood. These receptors were obtained from a human donor in good health. Some clones in this sample may be carry-over from other donors' samples. Both conserved end residues are part of each CDR3.

J gene | V gene | CDR3 protein
TRBJ2-1 | TRBV5-1 | CASGFQDHSSDEQFF
TRBJ2-1 | TRBV5-1 | CASSLFGSSYNEQFF
TRBJ1-5 | TRBV28 | CASVDSPNQPQHF
TRBJ2-1 | TRBV7-2 | CASSLVGDEQFF
TRBJ1-1 | TRBV12-3/TRBV12-4 | CASSRTELNTEAFF
TRBJ2-1 | TRBV6-5 | CASSYSMGSEQFF
TRBJ2-3 | TRBV12-3/TRBV12-4 | CASSSTSGGSSTDTQYF
TRBJ1-4 | TRBV15 | CATSPGETNEKLFF
TRBJ2-4 | TRBV5-6 | CASEGAAKNIQYF
TRBJ2-6 | TRBV6-2/TRBV6-3 | CASSYRDSGANVLTF
TRBJ1-1 | TRBV2 | CASSDQQVNTEAFF
TRBJ2-1 | TRBV5-1 | CASSLAGGDNKQFF
TRBJ1-2 | TRBV29-1 | CSVADPADYGYTF
TRBJ1-1 | TRBV5-1 | CASSTDRVETEAFF
TRBJ2-1 | TRBV6-5 | CASTLAGGNEQFF
TRBJ2-3 | TRBV7-9 | CASRFGQGVPDTQYF
TRBJ2-3 | TRBV5-4 | CASSLGTSGSTDTQYF
TRBJ2-5 | TRBV3-1 | CASGQFQETQYF
TRBJ2-7 | TRBV2 | CASSEGAARSYEQYF
TRBJ2-7 | TRBV11-2 | CASEGQGNYEQYF
TRBJ1-1 | TRBV4-1 | CASSPHQVNTEAFF
TRBJ2-5 | TRBV28 | CASSFPGVGETQYF
TRBJ2-1 | TRBV27 | CASNPSWTLQAWDEQFF
TRBJ2-3 | TRBV23-1 | CASSPPPFQGTRTDTQYF
TRBJ2-7 | TRBV12-3/TRBV12-4 | CASSGTGGEQYF
TRBJ2-5 | TRBV5-1 | CASSSGRFQETQYF
TRBJ2-5 | TRBV5-6 | CASSSRRGLETQYF
TRBJ2-1 | TRBV7-2 | CASSSKTSSYNEQFF
TRBJ2-5 | TRBV28 | CASSLTPGGPFQETQYF
TRBJ2-5 | TRBV7-8 | CASSPPSGTETQYF
TRBJ2-1 | TRBV20-1 | CSARGRVAYNEQFF
TRBJ2-7 | TRBV28 | CASSLLGTEGTYEQYF
TRBJ2-5 | TRBV7-2 | CASSLEPGWGKITQYF
TRBJ1-1 | TRBV12-3/TRBV12-4 | CASSSRQGDFF
TRBJ2-7 | TRBV28 | CASSREVFSYEQYF
TRBJ2-2 | TRBV5-5 | CASSWTGTGELFF
TRBJ1-1 | TRBV4-3 | CASSPGQGLMNTEAFF
TRBJ2-7 | TRBV7-9 | CAGTSGSYEQYF
TRBJ2-1 | TRBV2 | CASSDKRGSYNEQFF
TRBJ1-1 | TRBV7-8 | CASSPGGNTEAFF
TRBJ1-1 | TRBV4-3 | CASSQDPAAEAFF
TRBJ1-2 | TRBV29-1 | CSAKEGGLGYTF
TRBJ2-1 | TRBV7-6 | CASSPLGGYEQFF
TRBJ2-5 | TRBV11-2 | CASSLLPGQREETQYF
TRBJ2-1 | TRBV7-6 | CASSRLGTGVHNEQFF
TRBJ1-5 | TRBV29-1 | CSVEDRGPGQPQHF
TRBJ2-5 | TRBV11-2 | CASSLDGGAGQETQYF
TRBJ2-1 | TRBV4-3 | CASSQDGNRYNEQFF